A selection of T cell receptor beta chains follows, all from one sample in a study of Ad26.COV2.S vaccination and SARS-CoV-2 variants. Using immunoSEQ multiplex PCR, the repertoire was profiled, and TCRdb retains in-frame clones only, with some absent. The table shows around 340,000 clones, with about 85% occurring only once. Material: peripheral blood, obtained in a trial of Ad26.COV2.S vaccine versus placebo. Receptor source: a person aged 18-60 years who received the Ad26.COV2.S COVID-19 vaccine or a placebo. The CDR3 runs from the conserved cysteine through the conserved F or W. The D gene is left open where the match is weak. Only some rows state a clone size, as once, few, many or a class for expanded clones.

D gene	CDR3 length	J gene	V gene	clone size	CDR3 protein	CDR3 DNA
TRBD2	19	TRBJ2-3	TRBV18	once	CASSPAAGGPVTGTDTQYF	TGTGCCAGCTCACCGGCGGCGGGGGGGCCTGTGACGGGCACAGATACGCAGTATTTT
TRBD1	15	TRBJ1-6	TRBV7-3	.	CASSLNGQGASPLHF	TGTGCCAGCAGCTTAAACGGACAGGGGGCATCACCCCTCCACTTT
.	14	TRBJ2-1	TRBV2	.	CASSGGLRESEQFF	TGTGCCAGCAGTGGGGGGCTTAGGGAGAGTGAGCAGTTCTTC
.	11	TRBJ2-7	TRBV7-3	.	CASSLDGEQYF	TGTGCCAGCAGCTTGGATGGCGAGCAGTACTTC
.	13	TRBJ1-3	TRBV4-1	.	CASSQDPRNTIYF	TGCGCCAGCAGCCAAGATCCCCGAAACACCATATATTTT
.	15	TRBJ1-2	TRBV7-2	.	CASSLEGSATDGYTF	TGTGCCAGCAGCTTAGAGGGCAGTGCGACCGATGGCTACACCTTC
.	14	TRBJ1-6	TRBV4-3	.	CASSQEGSQSPLHF	TGCGCCAGCAGCCAAGAGGGGTCGCAGTCACCCCTCCACTTT
.	15	TRBJ1-1	TRBV6-6	.	CASSPLGRVETEAFF	TGTGCCAGCAGTCCCCTAGGCAGGGTCGAAACTGAAGCTTTCTTT
TRBD2	16	TRBJ2-1	TRBV7-3	.	CASSPVGLAGVGEQFF	TGTGCCAGCAGCCCCGTAGGACTAGCGGGGGTCGGTGAGCAGTTCTTC
.	15	TRBJ2-1	TRBV9	.	CASSVESGRRDEQFF	TGTGCCAGCAGCGTAGAATCTGGGAGGCGGGATGAGCAGTTCTTC
TRBD2	14	TRBJ2-5	TRBV7-3	.	CASSRTSGRQTQYF	TGTGCCAGCAGCCGGACTAGCGGGAGGCAGACCCAGTACTTC
TRBD2	14	TRBJ2-3	TRBV9	.	CASSFSGGVDTQYF	TGTGCCAGCAGCTTCAGCGGGGGGGTTGATACGCAGTATTTT
.	13	TRBJ1-5	TRBV19	.	CASSIQGDQPQHF	TGTGCCAGTAGTATTCAAGGAGATCAGCCCCAGCATTTT
.	11	TRBJ1-2	TRBV30	.	CAWRGGVGYTF	TGTGCCTGGAGGGGAGGAGTAGGCTACACCTTC
.	13	TRBJ1-3	TRBV19	.	CATQTGSGNTIYF	TGTGCCACCCAGACAGGCTCTGGAAACACCATATATTTT
.	13	TRBJ1-3	TRBV3-1/TRBV3-2	.	CASSQYDGNTIYF	TGTGCCAGCAGCCAATACGACGGAAACACCATATATTTT
TRBD2	14	TRBJ2-7	TRBV15	.	CATSRREFDREQYF	TGTGCCACCAGCAGGCGGGAGTTTGATCGCGAGCAGTACTTC
.	14	TRBJ1-1	TRBV5-6	once	CASSRRGGDTEAFF	TGTGCCAGCAGCCGTAGGGGAGGGGACACTGAAGCTTTCTTT
.	17	TRBJ1-2	TRBV15	.	CATSRGQAYRENYGYTF	TGTGCCACCAGCAGGGGGCAAGCGTACAGGGAGAACTATGGCTACACCTTC
TRBD1	14	TRBJ2-7	TRBV5-1	.	CASSYTGTEYEQYF	TGCGCCAGCAGTTATACCGGGACAGAGTACGAGCAGTACTTC
.	13	TRBJ2-7	TRBV28	once	CASSSASDYEQYF	TGTGCCAGCAGTTCCGCTAGCGACTACGAGCAGTACTTC
TRBD2	14	TRBJ2-7	TRBV29-1	.	CSAHTSGNSYEQYF	TGCAGCGCGCATACTAGCGGGAATTCCTACGAGCAGTACTTC
.	14	TRBJ1-1	TRBV28	few	CASSLTGSNTEAFF	TGTGCCAGCAGTTTAACCGGGTCGAACACTGAAGCTTTCTTT